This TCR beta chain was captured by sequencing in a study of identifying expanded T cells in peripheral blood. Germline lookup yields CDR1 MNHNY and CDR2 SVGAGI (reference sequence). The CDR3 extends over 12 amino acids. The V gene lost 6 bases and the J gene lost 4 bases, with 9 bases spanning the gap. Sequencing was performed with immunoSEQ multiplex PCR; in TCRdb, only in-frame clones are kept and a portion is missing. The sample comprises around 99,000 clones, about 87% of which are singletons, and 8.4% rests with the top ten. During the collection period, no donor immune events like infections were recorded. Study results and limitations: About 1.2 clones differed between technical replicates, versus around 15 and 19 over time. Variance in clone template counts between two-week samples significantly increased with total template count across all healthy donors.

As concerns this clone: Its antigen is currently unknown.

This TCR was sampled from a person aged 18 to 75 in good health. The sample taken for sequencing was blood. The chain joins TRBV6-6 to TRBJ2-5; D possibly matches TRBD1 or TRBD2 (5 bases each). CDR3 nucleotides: TGTGCCAGCAGCCTGGGACCAGAGACCCAGTACTTC. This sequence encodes CASSLGPETQYF.